These T cell receptor beta chains were read from a single sample in a study of cytomegalovirus exposure and HLA in healthy donors. Profiled with immunoSEQ multiplex PCR; TCRdb holds only in-frame clones, not every one. The sample carries about 120,000 clones, roughly 9% recorded once. Sequencing input: PBMCs. The source is a woman aged 40 to 50 in good health and CMV-seropositive. The CDR3 runs from the conserved cysteine through the conserved F or W. Each record gives: CDR3 protein, J gene, V gene, clone size. Only some rows state a clone size, as once, few, many or a class for expanded clones.

cdr3_aa: CASSIRGQTDTQYF
j_call: TRBJ2-3
v_call: TRBV19
clone_size: NA

cdr3_aa: CASKDKSSYEQYF
j_call: TRBJ2-7
v_call: TRBV28
clone_size: NA

cdr3_aa: CASRSGGVSGNTIYF
j_call: TRBJ1-3
v_call: TRBV2
clone_size: few

cdr3_aa: CAWTQGNYEQYF
j_call: TRBJ2-7
v_call: TRBV30
clone_size: NA

cdr3_aa: CASSRGGWTDTQYF
j_call: TRBJ2-3
v_call: TRBV6-5
clone_size: few

cdr3_aa: CASSVRANEKLFF
j_call: TRBJ1-4
v_call: TRBV6-4
clone_size: few

cdr3_aa: CASHHRGINNSPLHF
j_call: TRBJ1-6
v_call: TRBV5-6
clone_size: NA

cdr3_aa: CASSQRGTSGGRDTQYF
j_call: TRBJ2-3
v_call: TRBV7-3
clone_size: NA

cdr3_aa: CASSAADRGLLYGYTF
j_call: TRBJ1-2
v_call: TRBV9
clone_size: few

cdr3_aa: CASSFGGTQYF
j_call: TRBJ2-5
v_call: TRBV7-9
clone_size: few

cdr3_aa: CASSLPGQGREQYF
j_call: TRBJ2-7
v_call: TRBV27
clone_size: NA

cdr3_aa: CASSLGTGGGYTF
j_call: TRBJ1-2
v_call: TRBV5-5
clone_size: few

cdr3_aa: CASSLGSSAAGYEQYF
j_call: TRBJ2-7
v_call: TRBV7-2
clone_size: once

cdr3_aa: CASSLGQLRETQYF
j_call: TRBJ2-5
v_call: TRBV5-4
clone_size: few

cdr3_aa: CASSLSLGQLSYEQYF
j_call: TRBJ2-7
v_call: TRBV5-1
clone_size: few

cdr3_aa: CASREGPGAFF
j_call: TRBJ1-1
v_call: TRBV6-1
clone_size: NA

cdr3_aa: CASGVQGESEKLFF
j_call: TRBJ1-4
v_call: TRBV6-1
clone_size: NA

cdr3_aa: CASSNSRLAVTATYNEQFF
j_call: TRBJ2-1
v_call: TRBV7-2
clone_size: NA

cdr3_aa: CASRQNSYNSPLHF
j_call: TRBJ1-6
v_call: TRBV12-2
clone_size: NA

cdr3_aa: CASRGQGEPGELFF
j_call: TRBJ2-2
v_call: TRBV6-1
clone_size: NA

cdr3_aa: CASRSGTGDSPLHF
j_call: TRBJ1-6
v_call: TRBV6-5
clone_size: few

cdr3_aa: CASSSMTGSYEQYF
j_call: TRBJ2-7
v_call: TRBV5-1
clone_size: few

cdr3_aa: CASSRQGGDQPQHF
j_call: TRBJ1-5
v_call: TRBV6-1
clone_size: few

cdr3_aa: CAASQDRVVGNTIYF
j_call: TRBJ1-3
v_call: TRBV19
clone_size: few

cdr3_aa: CASSGQGYEQYF
j_call: TRBJ2-7
v_call: TRBV6-5
clone_size: few

cdr3_aa: CASSPRTENTEAFF
j_call: TRBJ1-1
v_call: TRBV4-1
clone_size: NA

cdr3_aa: CASSLGRGNEKLFF
j_call: TRBJ1-4
v_call: TRBV5-1
clone_size: few

cdr3_aa: CASWRDYEQYF
j_call: TRBJ2-7
v_call: TRBV6-7
clone_size: few

cdr3_aa: CASRATIAGGNNEQFF
j_call: TRBJ2-1
v_call: TRBV5-4
clone_size: few

cdr3_aa: CASSQDPPGGPTNEKLFF
j_call: TRBJ1-4
v_call: TRBV4-1
clone_size: few

cdr3_aa: CAWFSLAEGTYNSPLHF
j_call: TRBJ1-6
v_call: TRBV30
clone_size: NA

cdr3_aa: CASSLVGGVYEQYF
j_call: TRBJ2-7
v_call: TRBV11-2
clone_size: NA

cdr3_aa: CASTEGDRAYNEQFF
j_call: TRBJ2-1
v_call: TRBV5-1
clone_size: NA

cdr3_aa: CASSLGSGLNTEAFF
j_call: TRBJ1-1
v_call: TRBV7-6
clone_size: few

cdr3_aa: CASSLAGQGFNEQYF
j_call: TRBJ2-7
v_call: TRBV5-1
clone_size: NA

cdr3_aa: CSAPGSYGYTF
j_call: TRBJ1-2
v_call: TRBV20-1
clone_size: few

cdr3_aa: CASSSGSDTQYF
j_call: TRBJ2-3
v_call: TRBV28
clone_size: NA

cdr3_aa: CSAATRGGQPQHF
j_call: TRBJ1-5
v_call: TRBV29-1
clone_size: NA

cdr3_aa: CASSFRDRGRNTEAFF
j_call: TRBJ1-1
v_call: TRBV27
clone_size: few

cdr3_aa: CASSARQAPRDGYTF
j_call: TRBJ1-2
v_call: TRBV28
clone_size: NA

cdr3_aa: CAWTGTELRGQYF
j_call: TRBJ2-7
v_call: TRBV30
clone_size: NA

cdr3_aa: CATSRDGGNTEAFF
j_call: TRBJ1-1
v_call: TRBV15
clone_size: few

cdr3_aa: CASSYAEGAWEKLFF
j_call: TRBJ1-4
v_call: TRBV6-5
clone_size: NA

cdr3_aa: CATSRGLAGVPGDEQFF
j_call: TRBJ2-1
v_call: TRBV15
clone_size: few

cdr3_aa: CATSKGDTDTQYF
j_call: TRBJ2-3
v_call: TRBV15
clone_size: few

cdr3_aa: CASSEGTPSSYTF
j_call: TRBJ1-2
v_call: TRBV10-1
clone_size: few

cdr3_aa: CASSIGPGRGTEAFF
j_call: TRBJ1-1
v_call: TRBV19
clone_size: NA

cdr3_aa: CASSVDGNRNQPQHF
j_call: TRBJ1-5
v_call: TRBV9
clone_size: NA

cdr3_aa: CASSLNGRDTEAFF
j_call: TRBJ1-1
v_call: TRBV5-1
clone_size: few

cdr3_aa: CASQDRASYSNQPQHF
j_call: TRBJ1-5
v_call: TRBV10-1
clone_size: few

cdr3_aa: CSGGQGIYEQYF
j_call: TRBJ2-7
v_call: TRBV29-1
clone_size: few